This TCR beta chain is from a study of blood T cell repertoires in COVID-19 (dated by TCRdb to 2020 to 2021). Regarding the study in general: Samples from collaborators originated in the United States, Italy and Spain and spanned both the acute and convalescent phases of COVID-19. The prospective study material was composed of cDNA or gDNA derived from T cells, B-cell-depleted T cells, or PBMCs. Subjects who had been exposed to COVID-19, were actively infected with it, or had recovered from it provided the deeply sampled blood TCRbeta repertoires that made up the dataset. The repertoires were released in a freely available public database meant as a resource for research on the immune response to SARS-CoV-2. Samples came from the ongoing ImmuneRACE study (first 160 participants) plus 1,254 subjects from 6 global collaborators. The sample metadata nearly always contained a de-identified subject ID, COVID-19 status, age in years and sex. HLA class I and class II types, where available, came from metadata supplied by the sample provider rather than from assay-based typing.

The immunoSEQ Assay, a bias-controlled multiplex PCR, was used to amplify TCRbeta CDR3 regions from genomic DNA. The paper's data handling went like this. The number of nucleated cells in each sample was estimated by amplification of reference gene primers within the assay. Sequence reads were collapsed and filtered to measure the absolute abundance of every unique TCRbeta CDR3 rearrangement. Productive Simpson clonality was computed per sample as the square root of Simpson's diversity index over productive rearrangements. TCRdb took this table from immuneACCESS and kept in-frame rearrangements with V and J called. Such tables lack part of the clones; where checked against another copy, unresolved V genes explain under half of the gap, and the rest is unexplained. V and J calls and clone size are as listed in that table; D and trimming were resolved from the DNA. This sample comprises roughly 200,000 clones, around 84% of them detected only once. About 10% of the sample is in the top ten clones.

Note on this clone: What this receptor recognizes is not known. No much larger clone is present one base from it, and per-base qualities are unavailable.

Results the study describes overall, beyond this receptor: Clinical and demographic metadata were provided uncurated, with the amount varying by source and participant.

One collaborating source in Seattle enrolled patients while the patients were actively infected and followed the patients over time throughout the course of disease. Each collaborating institution followed its own protocols to collect whole blood in K2EDTA tubes. For TCRbeta analysis, collaborators shipped samples as frozen whole blood, isolated PBMCs, or DNA extracted from either of those sample types. Input material: peripheral blood. The clonotype originates from a woman aged 80 or over with COVID-19, enrolled during active disease.

CDR3 reads: CASSPIGERLNSPLHF. DNA sequence: TGTGCCAGCAGTCCCATAGGGGAACGTCTTAATTCACCCCTCCACTTT. The sequence joins TRBV28 to TRBJ1-6; TRBD1 is a possible D gene, resting on 5 matching bases. The CDR3 holds 16 amino acids from the cysteine to the phenylalanine. Only the CDR3 part of the read is kept: 48 bases, read in frame from the first base. CDR1 is given as MDHEN and CDR2 as SYDVKM, both from the germline V gene. Trimming costs V 5 bases and J 6 bases, and their ends lie 17 bases apart.